This paragraph reports one T cell receptor beta chain. Its antigen remains undetermined. No base quality information exists; no much larger clone differs at one position. The data are from a study of beta chain features in type 1 diabetes listed by TCRdb under 2018. Turning to the overall study: Mean age, gender distribution, total cell number and subset yield did not differ between patients and healthy donors. Across all samples, some 110,000,000 sorted cells were examined, and cell number per subset correlated strongly with RNA yield. In the study, TCRB repertoires of sorted circulating CD4+ T cell subsets from recently diagnosed type 1 diabetes patients were compared with those of matched healthy donors. Regulatory and stem cell-like memory subsets were isolated from only 8 patients and 8 healthy donors, whereas naive and central memory subsets came from all 30 or so donors.

The High Capacity cDNA Reverse Transcription Kit was used to reverse transcribe all of the isolated RNA, meaning that expressed TCRB transcripts were what got sequenced. Naive, central memory and regulatory T cell samples underwent deep immunoSEQ sequencing, averaging around 3.9 million total reads per sample. Sorted cells were lysed in RLT buffer, and RNA was extracted using DNase-treated RNeasy Micro or Mini kits according to cell number. To prevent cross-contamination, every cell subset was processed on its own, while patient and healthy donor samples were processed together. Using the immunoSEQ multiplex PCR, TCRB sequences were amplified from cDNA into 87-bp fragments spanning the CDR3 region. Sequencing of the amplicons was performed on the Illumina HiSeq platform. In the source study's methods: PCR bias was computationally corrected using synthetic template baselines, reads within Hamming distance 2 were collapsed, and singletons that could not be merged were discarded. Reads were aligned to IMGT to assign V, D and J genes, CDR3 length, and insertions or deletions at six rearrangement sites. Within each subset, clonotype counts were normalized to sorted cell number, and only after that were true diversity and Gini coefficients computed with the tcR R package. Repertoire sharing was quantified using the overlap coefficient calculated on TCRB nucleotide sequences. Out-of-frame TCRB sequences from naive cells were analyzed to stand in for the pre-selection repertoire. This immuneACCESS table, as held by TCRdb, lists in-frame sequences with V and J called but not all clones. Of the missing ones, under half trace to an unresolved V gene in checked studies; the others have no known cause. D and trimming were read from the DNA, whereas the V and J calls and clone size are those reported in that table. In this sample the table shows 200,000 to 250,000 clones, about 14% of which occur a single time. The ten largest clonotypes hold roughly 0.019% of the sample.

From the germline V gene, CDR1 is KGHSH and CDR2 is LQKENI. Trimming removed 5 bases from V and 9 bases from J, leaving 11 bases between the germline ends. Including the terminal cysteine and phenylalanine, the CDR3 comprises 12 residues. Here the CDR3 DNA is all that survives: 36 bases in frame from base 1. From each donor, a single peripheral blood sample of about 120 mL on average was drawn into heparinised tubes. A BD FACSAria II was used to sort naive, central memory, regulatory and stem cell-like memory CD4+ T cells with a panel that included CD45RO, CCR7, CD25, CD127, CD95 and CD27. All sorted populations exceeded 95% purity. PBMCs were separated immediately by Lymphoprep density gradient centrifugation and were stained directly, without being cultured. To minimize batch effects, samples were stained and sorted in pairs, one healthy donor with one patient per experiment. Paper-wide results and their limitations: Naive, central memory and regulatory TCRB repertoires appeared more similar among patients than among healthy donors. Because cDNA rather than genomic DNA was sequenced, highly expressing activated cells could have been over-represented, although no difference in activation and CD3 levels was found between groups. Shorter templates might have been favored by PCR, but patient and control samples were amplified and corrected together, so both groups would have been affected equally by any skew. In all four CD4+ subsets, TCRB CDR3 length was moderately but significantly shorter in type 1 diabetes patients. HLA sub-analyses involved small numbers of individuals, so any influence of HLA type on TCRB rearrangement remained unresolved. At VDJ recombination sites, patients with type 1 diabetes made fewer insertions and deleted more nucleotides, a pattern implying thymic rearrangement abnormalities.

Sequenced input: naive CD4+ T cells from blood. In the paper's terms, the cell subset or site label means: true naive CD4+ T cells. The chain is assembled from TRBV18 and TRBJ2-1, with the D segment identity uncertain. This clonotype was obtained from a man aged 25-45 years with type 1 diabetes. The sequence in DNA is TGTGCCAGCTCATCCCCCTTTAGTGAGCAGTTCTTC. Its protein reads: CASSSPFSEQFF.